This T cell receptor (beta chain) was captured by sequencing in a study of OX40 agonist ivuxolimab in advanced cancers. Findings and caveats of the study: CD4+ and CD8+ blood T cells expanded clonally by week 6 at 0.1 to 3.0 mg/kg.

The data were produced by immunoSEQ multiplex PCR, yet TCRdb's version contains in-frame clones alone and is incomplete. This sample has just over 60,000 clones, with around 93% found just once. Sampled blood was obtained at baseline, cycle 4 day 1, and cycle 7 day 1. In the case of this clone: Its antigen is undetermined. Distinct nucleotide sequences in the sample also encode this CDR3.

In germline, CDR1 is LNHDA, CDR2 SQIVND (reference sequence). V lost 5 bases and J lost 0, with 23 bases in between. The CDR3 is 18 residues long. The sequencing used CD4+ or CD8+ T cells sorted from blood, collected in a trial of the OX40 agonist ivuxolimab. The source is an adult with an advanced solid tumor such as melanoma, head and neck, liver or kidney cancer. This chain uses TRBV19 with TRBJ2-7; D tentatively reads TRBD1 or TRBD2 (5 bases each). The CDR3 DNA reads as TGTGCCAGTAGTTCCGTGAGGACGGGGCACCCCTCCTCCTACGAGCAGTACTTC. As protein: CASSSVRTGHPSSYEQYF.